This record concerns one TCR beta chain sequence. Its antigen is unknown. The junction shows a germline mismatch at one end, possibly a read error. Time point indicated: sample taken at primary tumor resection. Via MiXCR, TCRdb re-called the 5' RACE reads, giving one row per CDR3 protein. The sample holds about 4,200 distinct CDR3 sequences, about 8% seen once. This specimen comes from a study of spatial heterogeneity in lung cancer. The study, taken as a whole, reports: Higher tumor mutation counts went along with higher counts of expanded intratumoral alpha and beta TCRs.

The sequence was obtained from a male donor with early-stage non-small cell lung cancer. The sample was lung tumor tissue, taken at surgery.

The CDR3 region has the DNA TGTGCCAGCAGCCCGACTAGCGGGAGTGTCTACGAGCGGTACTTC. Amino acids: CASSPTSGSVYERYF. This sequence joins TRBV3-1 and TRBJ2-7; 12 bases agree with TRBD2. Germline CDR1 and CDR2: LGHDT and YNNKEL (reference sequence). CDR3 length: 15 amino acids.